Shown below are 8 T cell receptor beta chains from a single sample sequenced in a study of T cell responses to AZD1222 COVID-19 vaccine. Sequencing was performed with immunoSEQ multiplex PCR; in TCRdb, only in-frame clones are kept and a portion is missing. The sample has about 69,000 clones, less than 85% seen once. The specimen comprised peripheral blood, sampled 28 days after the second AZD1222 dose. All receptors come from an adult who received the AZD1222 COVID-19 vaccine.

This sequence joins TRBV5-1 and TRBJ2-5; D is uncertain. The CDR3 is 13 amino acids. Trimming removed 4 bases at V and 5 bases at J, with 12 bases between. The germline gives CDR1 SGHRS, CDR2 YFSETQ. CDR3: CASSTRDGETQYF. CDR3 coding DNA: TGCGCCAGCAGCACAAGGGATGGGGAGACCCAGTACTTC.

J is TRBJ2-3 and V is TRBV12-3 or TRBV12-4; unclear D gene. The V end lost 5 bases, the J end lost 2 bases, and 8 bases lay between the germline ends. The CDR3 has 13 amino acids. CDR3 sequence: CASSRQYTDTQYF. The CDR3 DNA is TGTGCCAGCAGTCGTCAATACACAGATACGCAGTATTTT.

J is TRBJ2-2 and V is TRBV6-5; 10 bases agree with TRBD2. The CDR3 sequence is 15 residues long. V was clipped by 6 bases and J by 5 bases; unmatched bases: 6. Germline CDR1 reads MNHEY; CDR2 reads SVGAGI. CDR3 region: CASSSTSGATGELFF. In DNA, the CDR3 is TGTGCCAGCAGCTCCACTAGCGGGGCTACCGGGGAGCTGTTTTTT.

The V and J genes are TRBV27 and TRBJ2-5; TRBD1 aligns across 7 bases. There are 14 residues in the CDR3. The J segment lost 3 bases and the V segment lost 5 bases, leaving 6 bases of the junction unmatched. Germline-derived CDR1 and CDR2 are MNHEY and SMNVEV (reference sequence). The CDR3 DNA sequence: TGTGCCAGCAGTCGGGACAGACGAAAAGAGACCCAGTACTTC. Its protein product is CASSRDRRKETQYF.

CDR3 DNA: TGTGCCACCAGCAGAGATGGGGCAGGGAGGGAAGCTTTCTTT. Translated: CATSRDGAGREAFF. The genes are TRBV15 and TRBJ1-1; a weak D match, TRBD1 (5 bases). The CDR3 totals 14 residues. V was pared by 0 bases and J by 8 bases, with 13 bases between. CDR1 is LNHNV and CDR2 is YYDKDF in the germline V gene (reference sequence). Together with reference TRBV15 and TRBJ1-1, the CDR3 gives the full variable domain: DAMVIQNPRYQVTQFGKPVTLSCSQTLNHNVMYWYQQKSSQAPKLLFHYYDKDFNNEADTPDNFQSRRPNTSFCFLDIRSPGLGDTAMYLCATSRDGAGREAFFGQGTRLTVV.

This chain uses TRBV7-8 with TRBJ1-1; D is ambiguous. The germline CDR1 and CDR2 sequences are SGHVS and FQNEAQ. The CDR3 runs to 12 residues. Deletions cut 7 bases from V and 7 bases from J, with 13 bases between. This chain's CDR3 is CASTPGGREAFF. For the CDR3, the DNA is TGTGCCAGCACCCCCGGAGGGCGTGAAGCTTTCTTT.

V gene TRBV7-9 combines with J gene TRBJ2-5, with 11 bases that match TRBD1. The CDR3 length is 15 residues. V gave up 5 bases and J gave up 5 bases; unmatched junction bases: 7. Germline V CDR1 and CDR2: SEHNR, FQNEAQ (reference sequence). This CDR3 is CASSEGQGVGETQYF. For the CDR3, the DNA is TGTGCCAGCAGCGAGGGACAGGGGGTGGGCGAGACCCAGTACTTC.

Only a few counts were recorded for this clone. The rearrangement uses TRBV5-4 and TRBJ2-1, with 8 bases that match TRBD1. Germline lookup yields CDR1 SGHNT and CDR2 YYREEE (reference sequence). Unmatched junction bases numbered 4, after V lost 2 bases and J lost 3 bases. This CDR3 has 15 residues. CDR3 DNA: TGTGCCAGCAGCTTTCGACAGGGGAACTACAATGAGCAGTTCTTC. This encodes CASSFRQGNYNEQFF.